These 32 T cell receptor beta chains originate from one sample sequenced in a study of blood T cell repertoires in COVID-19. Only in-frame clones appear in the TCRdb table, and some are missing; sequencing was by immunoSEQ multiplex PCR. The sample comprises some 200,000 clones, 80% to 85% of which are singletons, and 7% to 9% rests with the top ten. Material for sequencing was PBMCs or T cells enriched from blood (not recorded which). These receptors were obtained from a man aged 35 to 55 who had recovered from COVID-19.

V and J are TRBV19 and TRBJ2-4; 8 bases map to TRBD2. V was clipped by 3 bases and J by 4 bases; unmatched bases: 8. The length of the CDR3 is 16 residues. From germline, CDR1 is LNHDA and CDR2 SQIVND (reference sequence). The CDR3 sequence: CASSILAGREKNIQYF. CDR3 sequence (DNA): TGTGCCAGTAGTATTCTTGCCGGGAGGGAGAAAAACATTCAGTACTTC.

This chain connects TRBV2 to TRBJ1-5; possibly TRBD1 for D (6 bases). The V end lost 6 bases, the J end lost 3 bases, and 21 bases lay between the germline ends. The germline V gene has CDR1 SNHLY and CDR2 FYNNEI. The CDR3 totals 17 residues. CDR3 in DNA: TGTGCCAGCAGGGGGGAAGATGAGGGACAACTCAATCAGCCCCAGCATTTT. Its protein is CASRGEDEGQLNQPQHF.

This clone appeared once. This rearrangement joins TRBV7-9 to TRBJ1-2; D gene ambiguous. CDR1 is SEHNR, CDR2 FQNEAQ, per germline (reference sequence). With 8 bases removed from V and 3 bases from J, the gap between germline ends came to 13 bases. The CDR3 spans 13 residues. The CDR3 DNA is TGTGCCAGCCGGGAGGGCGGAGACTATGGCTACACCTTC. Protein sequence: CASREGGDYGYTF.

The rearrangement links TRBV7-3 to TRBJ1-1, with 9 bases matching TRBD1. CDR1 is SGHTA and CDR2 is FQGTGA in the germline V gene. The CDR3 totals 15 residues. With 6 bases clipped from V and 4 bases from J, the junction kept 9 bases outside the gene matches. In nucleotides, the CDR3 is TGTGCCAGCAGGTATAAACAGGGGGCGGCCACTGAAGCTTTCTTT. Protein sequence: CASRYKQGAATEAFF. The full variable domain, with the rest looked up from reference TRBV7-3 and TRBJ1-1, is GAGVSQTPSNKVTEKGKYVELRCDPISGHTALYWYRQSLGQGPEFLIYFQGTGAADDSGLPNDRFFAVRPEGSVSTLKIQRTERGDSAVYLCASRYKQGAATEAFFGQGTRLTVV.

This rearrangement joins TRBV27 to TRBJ1-1, with TRBD1 as a possible D gene (5 bases). The ends were cut back, 7 bases at V and 6 bases at J, with 21 bases in the middle. This CDR3 region has 15 residues. Germline V gene lookup returns CDR1 MNHEY and CDR2 SMNVEV (reference sequence). CDR3 protein: CASTPGREGFAEAFF. The CDR3 nucleotides are TGTGCCAGCACTCCCGGCAGGGAGGGGTTCGCTGAAGCTTTCTTT.

The chain couples TRBV7-2 to TRBJ2-7; the match to TRBD2 covers 8 bases. This CDR3 has 18 residues. Trimming took 1 base from V and 3 from J; bases not matched to a gene: 14. Germline values: CDR1 SGHTA, CDR2 FQGNSA. The CDR3 coding sequence is TGTGCCAGCAGCTTAGTGTGGGCTGGCGGGGGGCGATTCTACGAGCAGTACTTC. It specifies CASSLVWAGGGRFYEQYF.

The rearrangement joins TRBV6-6 to TRBJ2-2; a possible D gene is TRBD1 (6 bases). Looked up from germline, CDR1 is MNHNY and CDR2 is SVGAGI (reference sequence). The length of the CDR3 is 16 residues. V gave up 0 bases and J gave up 0 bases, with 8 bases separating them. CDR3 nucleotides: TGTGCCAGCAGTTACTCGGGGGCCCCGAACACCGGGGAGCTGTTTTTT. Encoded protein: CASSYSGAPNTGELFF.

V is TRBV30 and J is TRBJ1-6, with TRBD1 identical over 7 bases. The CDR3 runs 13 residues. V was pared by 7 bases and J by 8 bases, with 8 bases of the junction left unmatched. Germline-derived CDR1 and CDR2 are GTSNPN and SVGIG (reference sequence). The CDR3 DNA sequence: TGTGCCTCGAAAGAGGGGGCAGATTCACCCCTCCACTTT. Translating gives CASKEGADSPLHF.

The rearrangement uses TRBV3-1 (or the pseudogene TRBV3-2) and TRBJ2-7; TRBD2 matches 7 bases. There are 14 residues in the CDR3. Per the germline V gene, CDR1 is LGHDT and CDR2 is YNNKEL (reference sequence). V dropped 1 base and J dropped 9; count of bases not matched to a gene: 9. As DNA, the CDR3 is TGTGCCAGCAGCCAAGTGGGGGGGACCGTAGGGCAGTACTTC. Residues: CASSQVGGTVGQYF.

This clone has a handful of counts. This sequence joins TRBV7-8 and TRBJ2-3; 9 bases are a match to TRBD2. The V gene's germline CDR1 is SGHVS and CDR2 FQNEAQ. CDR3 length equals 15 residues. J lost 1 base, V lost 3 bases, and 2 bases had no gene match. CDR3 DNA sequence: TGTGCCAGCAGCTTGCGGGGGGGCGGCACAGATACGCAGTATTTT. Encoded protein: CASSLRGGGTDTQYF.

CDR3: CASSLDFTGQKNQPQHF. DNA of the CDR3: TGTGCCAGCAGCTTAGATTTTACGGGACAGAAAAATCAGCCCCAGCATTTT. The V and J genes are TRBV11-3 and TRBJ1-5, with TRBD1 matching over 7 bases. The germline V gene has CDR1 SGHNT and CDR2 YENEEA. V shed 0 bases and J 4 bases; nucleotides not matched to a gene: 9. CDR3 length: 17 amino acids.

The rearrangement uses TRBV4-3 and TRBJ1-6, with D possibly TRBD1 on 5 matching bases. The CDR3 spans 16 residues. Germline CDR1 LGHNA, CDR2 YSLEER. V was trimmed by 4 bases and J by 7 bases, leaving 17 bases between them. CDR3 protein: CASSPQGGDGNSPLHF. As DNA, the CDR3 is TGCGCCAGCAGCCCCCAAGGAGGGGATGGGAATTCACCCCTCCACTTT.

This sequence joins TRBV19 and TRBJ1-4, with TRBD1 matching 7 bases. V lost 5 bases to trimming and J lost 8 bases; unmatched junction nucleotides: 11. Germline V gives CDR1 LNHDA, CDR2 SQIVND (reference sequence). The CDR3 loop spans 15 amino acids. CDR3 DNA sequence: TGTGCCAGTAGTCCGGGACAGTTGTTTCAGGAAAAACTGTTTTTT. The encoded protein is CASSPGQLFQEKLFF.

The chain has TRBV6-5 and TRBJ2-7, with TRBD1 as a possible D gene (6 bases). The CDR3 is made up of 13 amino acids. CDR1 and CDR2 from the germline V gene are MNHEY and SVGAGI. Trimming removed 6 bases from V and 3 bases from J, with 12 bases in between. CDR3 region: CASRGQQFYEQYF. The CDR3 DNA reads as TGTGCCAGCAGAGGACAGCAGTTCTACGAGCAGTACTTC.

This chain connects TRBV7-9 to TRBJ1-3; TRBD1 aligns across 9 bases. CDR1 and CDR2 from the germline V gene are SEHNR and FQNEAQ (reference sequence). CDR3 length equals 19 residues. The ends lost 5 bases at V and 1 base at J; junction bases unmatched: 15. The CDR3 here is CASSRIRKAGTGSGNTIYF. In nucleotides, the CDR3 is TGTGCCAGCAGCCGAATACGCAAAGCCGGGACAGGGTCTGGAAACACCATATATTTT.

This chain joins TRBV14 and TRBJ2-3, with a tentative D call TRBD2 (6 bases). CDR1 and CDR2 from the germline V gene are SGHDN and FVKESK. Between the trimmed V and J ends, which lost 1 base and 5 bases, there was a span of 13 bases. This CDR3 comprises 15 residues. This CDR3 is CASSQVGAGGDTQYF. CDR3 nucleotide sequence: TGTGCCAGCAGCCAAGTGGGAGCCGGGGGAGATACGCAGTATTTT.

The CDR3 sequence is CASTYRVGEKLFF. CDR3 DNA: TGTGCCAGCACGTACAGGGTAGGCGAAAAACTGTTTTTT. The rearrangement links TRBV2 to TRBJ1-4; possible D gene TRBD1, 6 bases. CDR3 size: 13 residues. The ends were cut back, 7 bases at V and 8 bases at J, with 14 bases in the middle. Germline V gene lookup returns CDR1 SNHLY and CDR2 FYNNEI.

The sample holds one count of this clone. The CDR3 region is CASSEGPISSYNEQFF. The CDR3 DNA reads TGTGCCAGCAGTGAAGGGCCCATAAGCTCCTACAATGAGCAGTTCTTC. The chain employs TRBV6-1 and TRBJ2-1, with no clear D. The germline CDR1 and CDR2 sequences are MNHNS and SASEGT. The CDR3 consists of 16 residues. Trimming removed 1 base at V and 0 bases at J, with 10 bases between.

This clone was detected once. This chain links TRBV7-3 with TRBJ2-3; TRBD2 agrees at 7 bases. Germline CDR1 reads SGHTA; CDR2 reads FQGTGA. This CDR3 spans 13 amino acids. V was pared by 6 bases and J by 1 base, with 1 base of the junction left unmatched. CDR3 residues: CASSRGGTDTQYF. DNA of the CDR3: TGTGCCAGCAGTCGGGGGGGCACAGATACGCAGTATTTT.

The chain combines TRBV5-1 with TRBJ2-7; 9 bases agree with TRBD1. V shed 0 bases and J 5 bases; nucleotides not matched to a gene: 6. Looked up from germline, CDR1 is SGHRS and CDR2 is YFSETQ. The CDR3 contains 15 residues. This CDR3 is CASSLDGTGFDEQYF. The CDR3 DNA sequence: TGCGCCAGCAGCTTGGACGGGACAGGGTTCGACGAGCAGTACTTC.

This chain joins TRBV18 and TRBJ1-5; TRBD1 might be the D (6 bases). CDR1 is KGHSH and CDR2 is LQKENI in the germline V gene. This CDR3 has 16 residues. V was trimmed by 2 bases and J by 0 bases, leaving 11 bases between them. CDR3 sequence: CASSPGRGNSNQPQHF. The CDR3 nucleotides are TGTGCCAGCTCACCAGGTAGGGGGAATAGCAATCAGCCCCAGCATTTT.

This clone was observed a handful of times. The chain employs TRBV7-2 and TRBJ1-1, with D possibly being TRBD1 (5 bases). Trimming removed 4 bases at V and 4 bases at J, with 13 bases between. The CDR3 is 14 amino acids. Germline V gene lookup returns CDR1 SGHTA and CDR2 FQGNSA. The CDR3 is CASSYTGGGTEAFF. The CDR3 DNA follows: TGTGCCAGCAGCTATACGGGGGGAGGCACTGAAGCTTTCTTT.

The rearrangement uses TRBV5-1 and TRBJ1-1, with D perhaps matching TRBD1 (6 bases). The germline CDR1 and CDR2 sequences are SGHRS and YFSETQ. V was pared by 2 bases and J by 6 bases, with 8 bases between. CDR3 size: 12 residues. The CDR3 nucleotides are TGCGCCAGCAGCTTACCAGGGGCTGAAGCTTTCTTT. It codes for CASSLPGAEAFF. The variable domain in full, with the rest retrieved from reference TRBV5-1 and TRBJ1-1, is KAGVTQTPRYLIKTRGQQVTLSCSPISGHRSVSWYQQTPGQGLQFLFEYFSETQRNKGNFPGRFSGRQFSNSRSEMNVSTLELGDSALYLCASSLPGAEAFFGQGTRLTVV.

The J gene is TRBJ2-3, the V gene TRBV4-2; 7 bases agree with TRBD1. CDR3 length: 15 residues. Germline lookup yields CDR1 LGHNA and CDR2 YNFKEQ. Trimming took 3 bases from V and 5 from J; bases not matched to a gene: 8. This chain's CDR3 is CASSHSGTDRDTQYF. DNA of the CDR3: TGTGCCAGCAGCCACTCCGGGACAGACAGAGATACGCAGTATTTT.

The V call is TRBV27, the J call TRBJ1-2, with 10 bases that match TRBD1. Looked up from germline, CDR1 is MNHEY and CDR2 is SMNVEV (reference sequence). Trimming took 8 bases from V and 8 from J; bases not matched to a gene: 11. The CDR3 spans 14 residues. The DNA of the CDR3 is TGTGCCAGCTTTAGCGCCGGGACAGGGGAAGGCTACACCTTC. It translates to CASFSAGTGEGYTF.

In this sample, this clone turned up once. This chain connects TRBV5-1 to TRBJ1-3; TRBD1 matches 11 bases. Germline CDR1 reads SGHRS; CDR2 reads YFSETQ. J was trimmed by 1 base and V by 4 bases; bases with no gene match: 13. The length of the CDR3 is 19 residues. DNA for the CDR3: TGCGCCAGCAGCATCGCCGGACAGGGGGCTCTCAGTTCTGGAAACACCATATATTTT. It is translated as CASSIAGQGALSSGNTIYF.

This chain links TRBV5-1 with TRBJ2-7; possible D gene TRBD2, 6 bases. This CDR3 is 15 amino acids long. Trimming took 0 bases from V and 0 from J, leaving 10 bases between them. Germline V gives CDR1 SGHRS, CDR2 YFSETQ. The CDR3 spells CASSLEGGASYEQYF. The CDR3 region has the DNA TGCGCCAGCAGCTTGGAGGGCGGGGCCTCCTACGAGCAGTACTTC.

The chain links TRBV6-6 to TRBJ2-7, with a possible D match to TRBD1 (5 bases). The CDR3 covers 15 residues. Germline V gene lookup returns CDR1 MNHNY and CDR2 SVGAGI (reference sequence). V lost 7 bases and J 3 bases, leaving 19 bases between the germline ends. In DNA, the CDR3 is TGTGCCAGCACCACGGAAAGACAGATCGGCTACGAGCAGTACTTC. Its translation: CASTTERQIGYEQYF.

The chain recombines TRBV6-5 with TRBJ2-7, with TRBD1 matching over 7 bases. Germline assignment: CDR1 MNHEY and CDR2 SVGAGI. Trimming cost V 6 bases and J 0 bases; bases outside gene matches: 5. The CDR3 loop spans 14 amino acids. CDR3 sequence reads: CASSQTGRSYEQYF. In DNA form, the CDR3 reads TGTGCCAGCAGCCAGACAGGGCGCTCCTACGAGCAGTACTTC.

The rearrangement joins TRBV19 to TRBJ2-7; D may be TRBD1 (6 bases). Germline-derived CDR1 and CDR2 are LNHDA and SQIVND (reference sequence). The germline V and J ends were trimmed by 8 bases and 5 bases, with 16 bases remaining between them. This CDR3 has 13 residues. The CDR3 sequence is CASRSRGLDEQYF. DNA for the CDR3: TGTGCCAGTCGATCAAGGGGGTTAGACGAGCAGTACTTC.

The chain has TRBV10-3 and TRBJ1-5, with D possibly TRBD1 on 5 matching bases. With 3 bases removed from V and 7 bases from J, the gap between germline ends came to 10 bases. The length of the CDR3 is 13 residues. The germline gives CDR1 ENHRY, CDR2 SYGVKD. In nucleotides, the CDR3 is TGTGCCATCAGTGACGGGGGTTACCAGCCCCAGCATTTT. This sequence encodes CAISDGGYQPQHF.

The gene calls are TRBV7-2 and TRBJ2-2; TRBD2 might be the D (6 bases). The length of the CDR3 is 17 residues. V shed 2 bases and J shed 3 bases, with 16 bases lying between them. Per germline, CDR1 SGHTA and CDR2 FQGNSA. The CDR3 region is CASSLIGTSLHTGELFF. The CDR3 region has the DNA TGTGCCAGCAGCTTAATCGGCACTAGCCTTCACACCGGGGAGCTGTTTTTT. Based on the CDR3 plus reference TRBV7-2 and TRBJ2-2, the full variable domain is GAGVSQSPSNKVTEKGKDVELRCDPISGHTALYWYRQSLGQGLEFLIYFQGNSAPDKSGLPSDRFSAERTGGSVSTLTIQRTQQEDSAVYLCASSLIGTSLHTGELFFGEGSRLTVL.